These T cell receptor beta chains were read from a single sample in a study of PD-L1 blockade in urothelial cancer. Produced via immunoSEQ multiplex PCR; TCRdb's table is partial and in-frame only. There are 60,000 to 70,000 clones in the sample; about 86% occur only once, and 3.2% lies in the top ten. Material: PBMCs, obtained around atezolizumab (anti-PD-L1) treatment. The receptors come from an older man with urothelial cancer. Each CDR3 is given without its conserved first and last residue. The size of a clone is reported for some rows only, either as once, few or many, or as a class for expanded clones.

J: TRBJ1-1; size: few; V: TRBV6-1; CDR3: ASRSRNTEAF
J: TRBJ2-5; size: .; V: TRBV5-1; CDR3: ASSFQSGDGTQY
J: TRBJ2-7; size: .; V: TRBV10-3; CDR3: AISERREDEQY
J: TRBJ1-5; size: once; V: TRBV6-1; CDR3: ASRDMRQPQH
J: TRBJ2-7; size: .; V: TRBV28; CDR3: ASSLAGFYEQY
J: TRBJ1-4; size: .; V: TRBV30; CDR3: AWSSPQGLGEKLF
J: TRBJ2-1; size: .; V: TRBV5-1; CDR3: ASSLEPSGYSEQF
J: TRBJ2-1; size: .; V: TRBV5-1; CDR3: ASSSPTSGRALNEQF
J: TRBJ1-5; size: .; V: TRBV19; CDR3: ASSKTGPRLDSNQPQH
J: TRBJ2-1; size: .; V: TRBV9; CDR3: ASSARQISQVPYNEQF